The T cell receptor beta chain described here comes from a study of regulatory T cells in long-lasting Graves disease. The CDR3 is made up of 14 amino acids. The ends lost 4 bases at V and 8 bases at J; junction bases unmatched: 10. Per the germline V gene, CDR1 is SNHLY and CDR2 is FYNNEI. Sample time point: newly diagnosed GD, antithyroid drugs for less than 3 months. PBMC-derived RNA was used for the TCR library. CDR3-region Arm-PCR and iRepertoire HTBI primers produced the TCR beta libraries. TCRdb re-analysed the multiplex PCR reads in MiXCR, keeping a single row per CDR3 protein. The table includes about 350,000 distinct CDR3 sequences, 15% to 20% detected once. In its sample, this clonotype was seen many times. This sample was also put to use in a study of T cells in Graves' hyperthyroidism and ophthalmopathy. As that report states: TCR CDR3 regions were first amplified by RT-PCR with HTBI primers.

The material was peripheral blood mononuclear cells (PBMCs), obtained at new diagnosis, from a patient treated with antithyroid drugs. This chain links TRBV2 with TRBJ1-2, with 7 bases lining up with TRBD1. This receptor was taken from a man aged 35 to 55 with Graves disease. The CDR3 bases are TGTGCCAGCAGTGCAACCCGACAGGGTTGGGGCTACACCTTC. Its protein product is CASSATRQGWGYTF.